Presented here are 15 T cell receptor beta chains from one specimen sequenced in a study of human T cells and chemical hapten exposure. TCRdb re-called the RACE reads with MiXCR, one entry per CDR3 protein. This table holds tens of thousands of distinct CDR3 sequences, approximately 9.5% found once. Specified time point: patch test 3, about 24 weeks after DPC sensitization. Treatment denoted: therapeutic diphenylcyclopropenone sensitization with weekly scalp DPC. Total RNA was extracted from unfractionated whole blood. The material was whole blood, obtained in connection with sensitization to the hapten diphenylcyclopropenone (DPC). All receptors derive from a man aged 50-60 years with alopecia areata. Some clones in this sample may be carry-over from other donors' samples.

This clonotype was recorded at least ten times. V is TRBV12-3 or TRBV12-4 and J is TRBJ2-7; D unresolved. The CDR3 sequence is 11 residues long. Trimming took 6 bases from V and 4 from J, leaving 7 bases between them. The CDR3, as DNA: TGTGCCAGCAGCTCCCTTTACGAGCAGTACTTC. It codes for CASSSLYEQYF.

This clonotype was picked up many times. The genes are TRBV9 and TRBJ1-1; 9 nucleotides line up with TRBD1. V was clipped by 4 bases and J by 4 bases; unmatched bases: 11. In germline, CDR1 is SGDLS, CDR2 YYNGEE. CDR3 size: 16 residues. DNA of the CDR3: TGTGCCAGCAGCCCCCTAACAGGGGGCAGGGGCACTGAAGCTTTCTTT. The encoded protein is CASSPLTGGRGTEAFF.

This clonotype has a count of ten or more. The DNA of the CDR3 is TGCGCCAGCAGCCAACCCACAGAAACCTACGAGCAGTACTTC. Translation: CASSQPTETYEQYF. The chain links TRBV4-1 to TRBJ2-7, with D uncertain. Trimming took off 2 bases at V and 2 bases at J, with 10 bases between the two ends. Germline assignment: CDR1 MGHRA and CDR2 YSYEKL. The CDR3 length is 14 residues.

This clonotype was seen only a few times. This chain connects TRBV3-1 to TRBJ2-1; no clear D. Trimming took 5 bases from V and 2 from J, leaving 10 bases between them. This CDR3 is 14 amino acids long. In germline, CDR1 is LGHDT, CDR2 YNNKEL (reference sequence). The CDR3 is CASSFGVTYNEQFF. As DNA, the CDR3 is TGTGCCAGCAGCTTTGGGGTTACCTACAATGAGCAGTTCTTC.

The chain recombines TRBV5-1 with TRBJ1-6; 11 bases agree with TRBD1. Looked up from germline, CDR1 is SGHRS and CDR2 is YFSETQ. Unmatched junction bases numbered 7, after V lost 3 bases and J lost 8 bases. This CDR3 has 16 amino acids. Written as DNA, the CDR3 is TGCGCCAGCAGCTCCGGACAGGGGGCCACGGATTCACCCCTCCACTTT. It specifies CASSSGQGATDSPLHF.

The chain couples TRBV28 to TRBJ1-1; D gene unclear. The CDR3 totals 13 residues. CDR1 is MDHEN and CDR2 is SYDVKM in the germline V gene. The V gene lost 5 bases and the J gene lost 0 bases, with 7 bases spanning the gap. The CDR3 sequence is CASSQVLNTEAFF. The DNA for the CDR3 is TGTGCCAGCAGTCAGGTGCTGAACACTGAAGCTTTCTTT.

The chain joins TRBV6-2 or TRBV6-3 to TRBJ2-5; unclear D gene. There are 13 residues in the CDR3. Trimming took off 4 bases at V and 5 bases at J, with 11 bases between the two ends. Per the germline V gene, CDR1 is MNHEY and CDR2 is SVGEGT. This chain's CDR3 is CASSFDLQETQYF. Here the CDR3 DNA reads TGTGCCAGCAGTTTCGACTTGCAGGAGACCCAGTACTTC.

V is TRBV7-9 and J is TRBJ2-2; D gene ambiguous. CDR3 size: 11 residues. Germline assignment: CDR1 SEHNR and CDR2 FQNEAQ (reference sequence). V lost 6 bases to trimming and J lost 9 bases, with 8 bases between them. As DNA, the CDR3 is TGTGCCAGCAGTAGAAAAAGGGAGCTGTTTTTT. Translation: CASSRKRELFF.

The sample holds a few counts of this clonotype. The V call is TRBV6-6, the J call TRBJ2-5; 10 nucleotides agree with TRBD1. Germline CDR1 is MNHNY and CDR2 is SVGAGI (reference sequence). The CDR3 totals 16 residues. V gave up 5 bases and J gave up 6 bases; unmatched junction bases: 12. The CDR3 region is CASSLHPGQGRQTQYF. Written as DNA, the CDR3 is TGTGCCAGCAGTCTACATCCGGGACAGGGGCGGCAGACCCAGTACTTC.

The J gene is TRBJ1-1, the V gene TRBV6-5; a possible D gene is TRBD1 (6 bases). Deletions cut 7 bases from V and 5 bases from J, with 17 bases between. Per the germline V gene, CDR1 is MNHEY and CDR2 is SVGAGI. This CDR3 spans 14 amino acids. CDR3 coding DNA: TGTGCCAGCATAGGGGGGGTATTTGGGACTGAAGCTTTCTTT. Its protein is CASIGGVFGTEAFF.

This clonotype was counted only a few times. The gene calls are TRBV7-6 and TRBJ2-3; tentative D call: TRBD2 (5 bases). The CDR3 spans 16 residues. The germline CDR1 and CDR2 sequences are SGHVS and FNYEAQ. Trimming removed 4 bases at V and 3 bases at J, with 17 bases between. Written as DNA, the CDR3 is TGTGCCAGCAGCTCCGGAGGCGGTAGCGCAACAGATACGCAGTATTTT. This translates into CASSSGGGSATDTQYF. The full variable domain, its missing parts supplied by reference TRBV7-6 and TRBJ2-3, is GAGVSQSPRYKVTKRGQDVALRCDPISGHVSLYWYRQALGQGPEFLTYFNYEAQQDKSGLPNDRFSAERPEGSISTLTIQRTEQRDSAMYRCASSSGGGSATDTQYFGPGTRLTVL.

In its sample, this clonotype was seen many times. The V gene is TRBV5-5, the J gene TRBJ1-2, with 8 positions matching TRBD1. V gave up 4 bases and J gave up 6 bases; unmatched junction bases: 8. This CDR3 is 14 amino acids long. CDR1 is SGHKS and CDR2 is YYEKEE in the germline V gene (reference sequence). The CDR3 sequence: CASSNGQGTDGYTF. The CDR3 DNA reads TGTGCCAGCAGCAACGGACAGGGAACGGATGGCTACACCTTC.

The chain carries TRBV5-1 and TRBJ2-1; 9 nucleotides agree with TRBD1. Germline loops: CDR1 SGHRS, CDR2 YFSETQ. V gave up 2 bases and J gave up 2 bases; unmatched junction bases: 2. This CDR3 spans 15 amino acids. The CDR3 sequence: CASSFTGGPYNEQFF. The CDR3 DNA follows: TGCGCCAGCAGCTTCACAGGGGGCCCCTACAATGAGCAGTTCTTC.

This clonotype was observed a handful of times. One end of the junction does not line up with germline, which may come from a read error. The V and J genes are TRBV20-1 and TRBJ2-7, with 9 bases aligning to TRBD1. The CDR3 is 12 residues long. Germline V lookup: CDR1 DFQATT, CDR2 SNEGSKA (reference sequence). The CDR3 coding sequence is TGCAGTGCTAGATACCCGGGACAGGGAATAGTCTTC. The encoded protein is CSARYPGQGIVF.

This clonotype has just a few counts. CDR3 protein: CASSNRGYDGELFF. The CDR3 region has the DNA TGTGCCAGCAGTAACAGGGGGTATGACGGGGAGCTGTTTTTT. The chain employs TRBV2 and TRBJ2-2; 8 bases align to TRBD1. The ends lost 5 bases at V and 7 bases at J; junction bases unmatched: 6. This CDR3 contains 14 residues. Germline CDR1 is SNHLY and CDR2 is FYNNEI.